This entry features one T cell receptor (beta chain) sequence. It lacks a known antigen. Base quality data are lacking; no much larger clone is found one base away. The germline V gene supplies CDR1 MDHEN and CDR2 SYDVKM. The CDR3 starts with the cysteine, ends with the phenylalanine, and has 13 residues. Just CDR3 DNA is preserved here, 39 bases in frame from base 1. V has 5 bases trimmed and J has 4 bases trimmed; junction bases matching no gene number 4. Sequencing took place on an Illumina HiSeq 1500. TCRdb reprocessing: public reads trimmed at Q25 with fastp, clones called with MiXCR, in-frame beta chains kept. Rows merge per CDR3 protein into single entries with the most common DNA and genes. This sample lists some 240,000 distinct CDR3 sequences; 15% to 20% were detected once. The ten biggest clones cover more than 45% of the sample. This sample stems from a study of T cell repertoires in cytomegalovirus infection (dated by TCRdb to about 2019). Regarding the study in general: Donor HLA type was relevant to the analysis, as public TCR beta signatures indicated carriage of CMV infection together with the matching HLA type. Findings and caveats that apply to the study as a whole: In both this cohort and an independent cohort of 300 to 450 donors, the cumulative frequency of public TCR beta family members distinguished carriers of CMV infection plus the relevant HLA type. In the ex vivo response, HLA-C-restricted CMV-specific TCR beta clonotypes were dominant, and in two of eight donors the single most frequent clonotype came from this HLA-C-restricted group.

The receptor was derived from a human donor in good health (CMV status not recorded). Some clones in this sample may be carry-over from other donors' samples. This chain is built from TRBV28 and TRBJ2-7; TRBD1 matches 8 bases in the middle. The sequenced material came from CD8+ T cells from PBMCs. The base sequence is TGTGCCAGCAGTGGCAGGGGGCAATACGAGCAGTACTTC. It is translated as CASSGRGQYEQYF.